Ten or more counts support the clone carrying this T cell receptor (beta chain). The antigen remains undetermined. Approximately 10 milliliters was the volume of peripheral blood drawn from each donor. These data originate in a study of blood T cells in healthy people across ages. It was with a sample-barcoded 5' primer and a J-beta primer mix that a second PCR of about 6 to 12 cycles was run. At least 2.5 million CDR3-containing paired-end reads were obtained per sample. TCRdb ran MiXCR on the 5' RACE reads and lists one entry per CDR3 protein. The data contain some 930,000 distinct CDR3 sequences, 25% to 35% of them singletons. CDR1 is MDHEN, CDR2 SYDVKM, per germline. The CDR3 loop spans 15 amino acids. Trimming pared 2 bases from V and 4 bases from J, leaving 15 bases between. Study outcomes and limitations: TCR beta diversity per million T cells fell roughly linearly with age.

This sample was shared with a second study, whose subject was T cells of mothers and their children. From that report: Second-round PCR products received sample barcodes and 2-4 random nucleotides from the M1S primer.

The sequenced sample was blood. This chain links TRBV28 with TRBJ2-7; D gene ambiguous. The receptor was derived from a woman aged 35 to 49 in good health. Here the CDR3 reads CASSLGAILGYEQYF. The CDR3 DNA follows: TGTGCCAGCAGTTTAGGAGCTATATTGGGGTACGAGCAGTACTTC.